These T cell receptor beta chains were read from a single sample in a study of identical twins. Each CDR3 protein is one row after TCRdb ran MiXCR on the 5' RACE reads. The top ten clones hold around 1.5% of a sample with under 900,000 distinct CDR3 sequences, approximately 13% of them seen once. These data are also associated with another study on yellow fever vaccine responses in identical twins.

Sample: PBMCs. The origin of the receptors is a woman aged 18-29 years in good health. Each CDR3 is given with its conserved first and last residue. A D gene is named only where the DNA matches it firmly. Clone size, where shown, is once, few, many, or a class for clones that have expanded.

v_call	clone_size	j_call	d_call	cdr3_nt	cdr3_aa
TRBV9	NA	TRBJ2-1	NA	TGTGCCAGCAGCGTAGACCCTAGCGTAGAAAAAGAGCAGTTCTTC	CASSVDPSVEKEQFF
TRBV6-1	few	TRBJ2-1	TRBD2	TGTGCCAGCAGTGAAACCGAGCAAGTAGCGGGGGGGTACAATGAGCAGTTCTTC	CASSETEQVAGGYNEQFF
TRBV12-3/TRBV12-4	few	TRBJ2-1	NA	TGTGCCAGCTTTTTAGGGCCGTACAATGAGCAGTTCTTC	CASFLGPYNEQFF
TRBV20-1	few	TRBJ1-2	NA	TGCAGTGCTAGAGGGGTTGATACAGGAAGAGACTATGGCTACACCTTC	CSARGVDTGRDYGYTF
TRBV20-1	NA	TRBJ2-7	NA	TGCAGTGCTAGAGATCGGGACCACAGAGCGTACGAGCAGTACTTC	CSARDRDHRAYEQYF
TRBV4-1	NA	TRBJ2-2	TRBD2	TGCGCCAGCAGCCAGCAGGGGACTAGGACCGGGGAGCTGTTTTTT	CASSQQGTRTGELFF
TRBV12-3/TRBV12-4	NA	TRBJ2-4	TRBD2	TGTGCCAGCAGTACCCGGACTAGCGGGAGGGCCAGGTCCAAAAACATTCAGTACTTC	CASSTRTSGRARSKNIQYF
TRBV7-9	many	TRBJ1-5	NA	TGTGCCAGCAGCCTCGGGGGTCAGCCCCAGCATTTT	CASSLGGQPQHF
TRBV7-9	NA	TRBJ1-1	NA	TGTGCCAGCAGCTTCGTCCCCCGGGAGAACACTGAAGCTTTCTTT	CASSFVPRENTEAFF
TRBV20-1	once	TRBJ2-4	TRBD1	TGCAGTGCTCACGTGACAGGGGCCGAAAACATTCAGTACTTC	CSAHVTGAENIQYF
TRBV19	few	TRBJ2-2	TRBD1	TGTGCCAGTTTCCGACAGGGGGTAAACACCGGGGAGCTGTTTTTT	CASFRQGVNTGELFF
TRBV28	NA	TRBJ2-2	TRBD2	TGTGCCAGCAGCAAAAGCGGGGAGGTCACCGGGGAGCTGTTTTTT	CASSKSGEVTGELFF
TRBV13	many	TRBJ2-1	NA	TGTGCCAGCAGCCCTGAGCGGGACAGCTCCTACAATGAGCAGTTCTTC	CASSPERDSSYNEQFF
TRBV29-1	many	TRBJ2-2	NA	TGCAGCGGGGGCGGGAACACCGGGGAGCTGTTTTTT	CSGGGNTGELFF
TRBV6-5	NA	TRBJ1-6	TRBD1	TGTGCCAGCAGTTACTCGTGGACAGGGTCCTCACCCCTCCACTTT	CASSYSWTGSSPLHF
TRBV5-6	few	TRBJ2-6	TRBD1	TGTGCCAGCAGCTTGAGGGACAGCGGCGTCCTGACTTTC	CASSLRDSGVLTF
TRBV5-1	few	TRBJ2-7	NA	TGCGCCAGCCGGGTCAGGGCGGCGGACGAGCAGTACTTC	CASRVRAADEQYF
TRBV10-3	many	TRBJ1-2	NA	TGTGCCATCAGTGAAACAGGGATGGGCGGCTACACCTTC	CAISETGMGGYTF
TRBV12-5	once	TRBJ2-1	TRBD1	TGTGCTAGTGGTCCCGGGACAGGCGACTCCAATGAGCAGTTCTTC	CASGPGTGDSNEQFF
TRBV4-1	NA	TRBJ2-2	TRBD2	TGCGCCAGCAGCCAATATGCCGGGACTAGCGTATACACCGGGGAGCTGTTTTTT	CASSQYAGTSVYTGELFF
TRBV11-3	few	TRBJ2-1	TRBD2	TGTGCCAGCAGCTTAGCGACTAGCGTTATCAATGAGCAGTTCTTC	CASSLATSVINEQFF
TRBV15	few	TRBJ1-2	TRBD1	TGTGCCACCAGCAGGACCGGGACAGCGACTTATGGCTACACCTTC	CATSRTGTATYGYTF
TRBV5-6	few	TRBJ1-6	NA	TGTGCCAGCAGCTTAGGACTGACGGGAAATTCACCCCTCCACTTT	CASSLGLTGNSPLHF
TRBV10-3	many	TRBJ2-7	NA	TGTGCCATCAGTGAGTCGCAGGGGCCTTTTTACGAGCAGTACTTC	CAISESQGPFYEQYF
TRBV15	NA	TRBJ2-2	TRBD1	TGTGCCACCAGCAGAGCTCGGCCAGGGGGCCCCGGGGAGCTGTTTTTT	CATSRARPGGPGELFF
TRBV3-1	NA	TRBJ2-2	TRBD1	TGTGCCAGCAGCCAAGTAAGGTCAGGGGGTCCCACCGGGGAGCTGTTTTTT	CASSQVRSGGPTGELFF
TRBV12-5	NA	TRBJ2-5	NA	TGTGCTAGTGGTCCGAATCAACAGACCCAGTACTTC	CASGPNQQTQYF
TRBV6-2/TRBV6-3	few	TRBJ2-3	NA	TGTGCCAGCAGAGGAGGAGGGGGGGCAGATACGCAGTATTTT	CASRGGGGADTQYF
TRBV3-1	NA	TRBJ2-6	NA	TGTGCCAGCAGCCAAGAGGGGGTAGTGGGGAGCTCTGGGGCCAACGTCCTGACTTTC	CASSQEGVVGSSGANVLTF
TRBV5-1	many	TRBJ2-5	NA	TGCGCCAGCTTGAGGGCCAGGGTCGGTGGAGAGACCCAGTACTTC	CASLRARVGGETQYF
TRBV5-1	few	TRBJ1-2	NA	TGCGCCAGCAGCAAGACAGGCTCTAACTATGGCTACACCTTC	CASSKTGSNYGYTF
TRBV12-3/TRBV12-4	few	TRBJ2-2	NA	TGTGCCAGCACCACAGGACTTTCTCTTGGGGGGACCGGGGAGCTGTTTTTT	CASTTGLSLGGTGELFF
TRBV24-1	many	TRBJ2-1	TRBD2	TGTGCCACCAGTCGGAGAGCGGGGAGCTACAATGAGCAGTTCTTC	CATSRRAGSYNEQFF
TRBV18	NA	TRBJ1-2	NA	TGTGCCAGCTCATCAAACCAGGGGAAGGGTGGCTACACCTTC	CASSSNQGKGGYTF
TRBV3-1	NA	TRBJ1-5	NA	TGTGCCAGCAGCCCTAAAGTCTCCGCATCGCCCCAGCATTTT	CASSPKVSASPQHF
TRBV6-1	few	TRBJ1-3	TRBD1	TGTGCCAGCAGTGACGAGGGACAGCTTGGAAACACCATATATTTT	CASSDEGQLGNTIYF
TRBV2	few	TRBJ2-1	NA	TGTGCCAGCAACCGTGGTGAGCAGTTCTTC	CASNRGEQFF
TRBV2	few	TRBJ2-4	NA	TGTGCCAGCAGTGAGGAAGCACTAGCCAAAAACATTCAGTACTTC	CASSEEALAKNIQYF
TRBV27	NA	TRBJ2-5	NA	TGTGCCAGCAGTCTCAGGGGTAGACCTGAGACCCAGTACTTC	CASSLRGRPETQYF
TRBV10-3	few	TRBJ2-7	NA	TGTGCCATCAGTGGCCCCCCTAGCTACGAGCAGTACTTC	CAISGPPSYEQYF
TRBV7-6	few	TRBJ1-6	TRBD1	TGTGCCAGCAGCAGGAGGGGACAGCCAAATTCACCCCTCCACTTT	CASSRRGQPNSPLHF
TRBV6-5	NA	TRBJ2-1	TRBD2	TGTGCCAGCAGACTCGGACTAGCGGGGTTCAATGAGCAGTTCTTC	CASRLGLAGFNEQFF
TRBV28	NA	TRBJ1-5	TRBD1	TGTGCCAGCTCCGTGATGGGACAGCTAGATTGGGGGGGCAATCAGCCCCAGCATTTT	CASSVMGQLDWGGNQPQHF
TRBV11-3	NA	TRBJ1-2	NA	TGTGCCAGCAGCTTAGATAAGGGGTCTAACGGCTACACCTTC	CASSLDKGSNGYTF
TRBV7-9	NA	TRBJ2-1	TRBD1	TGTGCCAGCAGCTCCACGGACAGGAGAAGTGGGAATGAGCAGTTCTTC	CASSSTDRRSGNEQFF
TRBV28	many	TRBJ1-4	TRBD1	TGTGCCAGCAGCGGCAGACAAATCGGGACAGGGATTGTCGGAAAACTGTTTTTT	CASSGRQIGTGIVGKLFF
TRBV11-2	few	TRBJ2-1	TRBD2	TGTGCCAGCAGCTCCCTCACTAGCGCCCACAGTGAGCAGTTCTTC	CASSSLTSAHSEQFF
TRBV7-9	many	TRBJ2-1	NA	TGTGCCAGCAGCGGGATTTACAATGAGCAGTTCTTC	CASSGIYNEQFF
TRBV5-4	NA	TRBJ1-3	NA	TGTGCCAGCAGCCCCGGGACGGTCTCTGGAAACACCATATATTTT	CASSPGTVSGNTIYF
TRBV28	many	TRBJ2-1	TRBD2	TGTGCCACCAACAGGCATAGCGGGTCCGGTGAGGATGAGCAGTTCTTC	CATNRHSGSGEDEQFF
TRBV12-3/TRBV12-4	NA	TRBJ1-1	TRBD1	TGTGCCAGCAGTTTAGAGTTCAGGGGGAAAGCTTTCTTT	CASSLEFRGKAFF
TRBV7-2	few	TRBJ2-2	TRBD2	TGTGCCAGCAGCTTAGGTGCTAGCGGGGGGACCGGGGAGCTGTTTTTT	CASSLGASGGTGELFF
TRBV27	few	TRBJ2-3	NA	TGTGCCAGCAGTTTATCCCGGGCTACAGATACGCAGTATTTT	CASSLSRATDTQYF
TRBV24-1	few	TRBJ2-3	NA	TGTGCCACCAGTGATTTGCGGGCCGGGAGCGCAGATACGCAGTATTTT	CATSDLRAGSADTQYF